This TCR beta chain comes out of a study of T cell responses to AZD1222 COVID-19 vaccine. Whole-study results and caveats: Spike-spanning, vaccine-associated CD4 TCRs were dominant at 160-218 and 743-854. Clonal diversity was possibly underestimated, and white British individuals and females predominated among donors. After the peak T cell response, and only then, were repertoires sampled.

TCRdb keeps only in-frame clones here, not all; method: immunoSEQ multiplex PCR. Here the sample spans tens of thousands of clones, approximately 90% being singletons. As to this clone: Its specificity is unknown.

V gave up 5 bases and J gave up 8 bases; unmatched junction bases: 10. The CDR3 totals 15 residues. Germline lookup yields CDR1 SGHTA and CDR2 FQGNSA. The chain uses TRBV7-2 and TRBJ1-2, with TRBD1 identical over 11 bases. The input for sequencing was peripheral blood, taken on day 0 of AZD1222 vaccination. The TCR comes from an adult in good health. The CDR3 nucleotides are TGTGCCAGCAGCCTCGGGACAGGGGGAGAAAGGGGCTACACCTTC. Its translation is CASSLGTGGERGYTF. Variable domain in full (rest from reference TRBV7-2 and TRBJ1-2): GAGVSQSPSNKVTEKGKDVELRCDPISGHTALYWYRQSLGQGLEFLIYFQGNSAPDKSGLPSDRFSAERTGGSVSTLTIQRTQQEDSAVYLCASSLGTGGERGYTFGSGTRLTVV.